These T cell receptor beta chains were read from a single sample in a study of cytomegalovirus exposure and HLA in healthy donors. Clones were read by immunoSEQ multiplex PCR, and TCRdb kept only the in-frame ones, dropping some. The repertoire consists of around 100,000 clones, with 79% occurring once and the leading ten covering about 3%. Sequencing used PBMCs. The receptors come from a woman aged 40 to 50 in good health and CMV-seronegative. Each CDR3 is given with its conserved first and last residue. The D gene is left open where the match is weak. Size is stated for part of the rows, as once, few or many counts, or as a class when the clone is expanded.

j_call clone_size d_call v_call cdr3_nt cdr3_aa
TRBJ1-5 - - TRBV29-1 TGCAGCGTTGCTCGGGAGAGAGATCAGCCCCAGCATTTT CSVARERDQPQHF
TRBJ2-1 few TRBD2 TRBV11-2 TGTGCCAGCAGCCCAACCCCTAGCGGCGTCTACAATGAGCAGTTCTTC CASSPTPSGVYNEQFF
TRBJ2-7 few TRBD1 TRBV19 TGTGCCTCCCGGGACAGGGTTTCCTACGAGCAGTACTTC CASRDRVSYEQYF
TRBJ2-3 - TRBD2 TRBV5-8 TGTGCCAGCAGCTTGGTGGTGGAAGCCGGGACTAGCGGGATAGATACGCAGTATTTT CASSLVVEAGTSGIDTQYF
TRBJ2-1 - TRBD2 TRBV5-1 TGCGCCAGCAGCTATCCACTAGCGGGAGTAGAAAATGAGCAGTTCTTC CASSYPLAGVENEQFF
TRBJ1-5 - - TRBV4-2 TGTGCCAGCAGCCAAGCGGAGGGCCAGCCCCAGCATTTT CASSQAEGQPQHF
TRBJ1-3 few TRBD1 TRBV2 TGTGCCAGCAGCCCAGACAGGGCTGGAAACACCATATATTTT CASSPDRAGNTIYF
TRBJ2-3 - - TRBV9 TGTGCCAGCAGCGGGGTAGGGGCCATAATAAGCACAGATACGCAGTATTTT CASSGVGAIISTDTQYF
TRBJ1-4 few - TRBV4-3 TGCGCCAGCAGCCAAGGAGAGGTTTCAGGGGATCGAGAAAAACTGTTTTTT CASSQGEVSGDREKLFF
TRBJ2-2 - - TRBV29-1 TGCAGCGTTGTGGGAGACGACACCGGGGAGCTGTTTTTT CSVVGDDTGELFF
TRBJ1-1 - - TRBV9 TGTGCCAGCAGCGTAGTCCCCCTCCGGGATGAAGCTTTCTTT CASSVVPLRDEAFF
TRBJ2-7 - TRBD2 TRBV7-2 TGTGCCAGCAGCTGGGGACTAGCGGGGGCCTACGAGCAGTACTTC CASSWGLAGAYEQYF
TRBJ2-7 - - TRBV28 TGTGCCAGCAGTTTATTTAATCGCGGCCCCGAGCAGTACTTC CASSLFNRGPEQYF
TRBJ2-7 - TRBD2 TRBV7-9 TGTGCCAGCAGCCTTTGGGAGGGTCCATCCTACGAGCAGTACTTC CASSLWEGPSYEQYF
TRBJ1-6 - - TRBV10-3 TGTGCCATCAGGCGGGACGGTAATTCACCCCTCCACTTT CAIRRDGNSPLHF
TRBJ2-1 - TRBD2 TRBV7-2 TGTGCCAGCAGCTTATTGGGACTAGCGGGTGGCAATGAGCAGTTCTTC CASSLLGLAGGNEQFF
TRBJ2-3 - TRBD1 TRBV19 TGTGCCAGTAGGCACAGGGGCTTGCCCACAGATACGCAGTATTTT CASRHRGLPTDTQYF
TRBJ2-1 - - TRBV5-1 TGCGCCAGCAGCTTGGACAGGGATGAGCAGTTCTTC CASSLDRDEQFF
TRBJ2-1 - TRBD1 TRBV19 TGTGCCAGTAGTAGATCGACAGGGGGCCTAGTAGGCGTTGAGCAGTTCTTC CASSRSTGGLVGVEQFF
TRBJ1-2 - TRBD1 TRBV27 TGTGCCAGCAGTTTTGGGACAGGGAAAGGCTATGGCTACACCTTC CASSFGTGKGYGYTF
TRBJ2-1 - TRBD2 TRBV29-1 TGCAGCGTGCGGGAGTTGGTGCAGTTCTTC CSVRELVQFF
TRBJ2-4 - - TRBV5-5 TGTGCCAGCAGTATAAAGTGGGGGGATTCAGACATTCAGTACTTC CASSIKWGDSDIQYF
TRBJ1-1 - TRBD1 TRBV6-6 TGTGCCAGCAGACCGAGGGGGCCTGAAGCTTTCTTT CASRPRGPEAFF
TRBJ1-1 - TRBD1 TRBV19 TGTGCCAGTAGTGACAGGGACGGGGCTGAAGCTTTCTTT CASSDRDGAEAFF
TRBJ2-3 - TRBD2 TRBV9 TGTGCCAGCAGCGTAGGAGCGGGGCCGAACACAGATACGCAGTATTTT CASSVGAGPNTDTQYF
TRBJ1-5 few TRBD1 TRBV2 TGTGCCAGCATTGACAGGGAAATCAATCAGCCCCAGCATTTT CASIDREINQPQHF
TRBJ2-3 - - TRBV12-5 TGTGCTAGTGGTCGTACTTCGGATACGCAGTATTTT CASGRTSDTQYF
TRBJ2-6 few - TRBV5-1 TGCGCCAGCCGACAGAGCTCTGGGGCCAACGTCCTGACTTTC CASRQSSGANVLTF
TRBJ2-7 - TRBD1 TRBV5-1 TGCGCCAGCAGCTTAGGGACAGGGACCTACGAGCAGTACTTC CASSLGTGTYEQYF
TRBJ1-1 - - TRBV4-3 TGCGCCAGCAGCCAAGACAGGGTCGTCACTGAAGCTTTCTTT CASSQDRVVTEAFF
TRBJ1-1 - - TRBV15 TGTGCCACCAGCAGAGACCTACAGGGGAACACTGAAGCTTTCTTT CATSRDLQGNTEAFF
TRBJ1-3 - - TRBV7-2 TGTGCCAGCAGCAAGCGGACCCTGAGCTCTGGAAACACCATATATTTT CASSKRTLSSGNTIYF
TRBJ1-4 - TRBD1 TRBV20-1 TGCAGTGCGCCTCAGGGGGCTAAACTGTTTTTT CSAPQGAKLFF
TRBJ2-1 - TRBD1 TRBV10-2 TGCGCCAGCAGTTCTACAGGGGGTAAAGGTTCCTACAATGAGCAGTTCTTC CASSSTGGKGSYNEQFF
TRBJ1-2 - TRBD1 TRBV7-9 TGTGCCAGCAGCGCGTGGAGAGGGACAGGGGGACAGGATGGCTACACCTTC CASSAWRGTGGQDGYTF
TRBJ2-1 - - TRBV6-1 TGTGCCAGCAGTGGTAGTTGGTATGAGCAGTTCTTC CASSGSWYEQFF
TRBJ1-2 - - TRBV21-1 TGTGCCAGCAGCGCCACTGCAGGGGGCTGGGATGGCTACACCTTC CASSATAGGWDGYTF
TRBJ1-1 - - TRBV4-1 TGCGCCAGCAGCCAGGGGGTCGGGGGGGTTGTGGGGAACACTGAAGCTTTCTTT CASSQGVGGVVGNTEAFF
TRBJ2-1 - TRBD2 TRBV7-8 TGTGCCAGCAGCAAGCGGGGGGGGGACGACCTTGAGCAGTTCTTC CASSKRGGDDLEQFF
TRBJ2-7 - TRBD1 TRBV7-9 TGTTCCAGCAGCTTAGCAGGGGGCTACGAGCAGTACTTC CSSSLAGGYEQYF
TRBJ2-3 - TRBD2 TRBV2 TGTGCCAGCAGTGAACCAATGGCTAGCGGGGGGTTAGGGGATACGCAGTATTTT CASSEPMASGGLGDTQYF
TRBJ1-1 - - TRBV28 TGTGCCAGCAGTTTATCATCCACTGAAGCTTTCTTT CASSLSSTEAFF
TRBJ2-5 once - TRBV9 TGTGCCAGCAGCACGGGGTTACGAGAGACCCAGTACTTC CASSTGLRETQYF
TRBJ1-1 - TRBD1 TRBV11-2 TGTGCCAGCGCCTACGGGACAGGTGGTATGTCGGATACTGAAGCTTTCTTT CASAYGTGGMSDTEAFF
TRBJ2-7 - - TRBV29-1 TGCAGCGTTGTTACGAGACTAGGAGGTTACGAGCAGTACTTC CSVVTRLGGYEQYF
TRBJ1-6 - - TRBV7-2 TGTGCCAGCACCCTTCAGGCTTCAGGTTCACCCCTCCACTTT CASTLQASGSPLHF